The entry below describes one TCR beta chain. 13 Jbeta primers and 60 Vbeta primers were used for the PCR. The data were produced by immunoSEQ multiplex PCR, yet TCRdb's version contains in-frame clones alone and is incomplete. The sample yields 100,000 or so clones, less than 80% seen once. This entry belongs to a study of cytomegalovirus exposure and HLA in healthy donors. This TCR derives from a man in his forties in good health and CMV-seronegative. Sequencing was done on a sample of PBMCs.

CDR3 loop: CASSYSGGRYETQYF. CDR3 nucleotides: TGTGCCAGCAGTTACTCGGGGGGGAGGTATGAGACCCAGTACTTC. This chain uses TRBV6-6 with TRBJ2-5; TRBD2 aligns across 7 bases. Unmatched junction bases numbered 6, after V lost 0 bases and J lost 5 bases. The CDR3 is 15 amino acids. Germline CDR1 is MNHNY and CDR2 is SVGAGI (reference sequence).